This TCR beta chain was sequenced for a study of early T cells in non-severe SARS-CoV-2 infection. MiXCR was run by TCRdb on the 5' RACE reads, yielding one entry per CDR3 protein. The sample has 85,000 to 100,000 distinct CDR3 sequences, 16% seen once. This CDR3 contains 14 residues. Germline CDR1 DFQATT, CDR2 SNEGSKA (reference sequence). V was trimmed by 5 bases and J by 6 bases, leaving 17 bases between them. This clonotype was counted only a few times. The specimen was whole blood. This rearrangement joins TRBV20-1 to TRBJ2-1; D is possibly TRBD2 (5 bases). This clonotype was sampled from an adult who was a healthcare worker with PCR-confirmed SARS-CoV-2 infection or an uninfected control (not recorded which). This CDR3 reads CSAPLAGSVNEQFF. The CDR3 DNA sequence: TGCAGTGCTCCGCTAGCAGGATCGGTCAATGAGCAGTTCTTC.